This is a list of T cell receptor beta chains from one sample in a study of blood T cell repertoires in COVID-19. Sequenced by immunoSEQ multiplex PCR; TCRdb stores in-frame clones only, minus some. The data show about 75,000 clones, around 74% seen once. Sequencing was carried out using peripheral blood. Every receptor here comes from a woman older than 75 with active or convalescent COVID-19. The conserved cysteine and the conserved F or W are not part of the CDR3 here. Clone size is shown for a subset of rows, as once, few, many or a class of expanded clone.

CDR3 protein | J gene | V gene | clone size
ASSPGTGYTGELF | TRBJ2-2 | TRBV5-6 | .
ATSRGLSGGGEKLF | TRBJ1-4 | TRBV15 | .
ASSIVWTGRHYGYT | TRBJ1-2 | TRBV19 | once
AIRPYRNTEAF | TRBJ1-1 | TRBV10-3 | .
ASSITYEQY | TRBJ2-7 | TRBV28 | .
ASSHSGAPAFYGYT | TRBJ1-2 | TRBV4-3 | .
ASSQPRRGNTEAF | TRBJ1-1 | TRBV4-1 | .
ASSIPPGYGYT | TRBJ1-2 | TRBV19 | few
ASSPPGLAGPLTQY | TRBJ2-5 | TRBV18 | once
ASRAQGSGYNEQF | TRBJ2-1 | TRBV6-5 | few
SASSRGRTEAF | TRBJ1-1 | TRBV20-1 | .
ATRGGQGHNEQF | TRBJ2-1 | TRBV5-6 | .
ASSFGTGFYEQY | TRBJ2-7 | TRBV27 | .
ASSLALVQGAF | TRBJ1-1 | TRBV7-2 | .
ATPRPGYEQY | TRBJ2-7 | TRBV5-4 | .
ASSLRLATTGELF | TRBJ2-2 | TRBV7-2 | .
ASSLAPRQNNEQF | TRBJ2-1 | TRBV5-1 | .
ASTSNFYNEQF | TRBJ2-1 | TRBV7-9 | few
ASSPGGWQGSDSPLH | TRBJ1-6 | TRBV5-6 | .
ASARNTGELF | TRBJ2-2 | TRBV12-5 | .
ASSMALETQY | TRBJ2-5 | TRBV19 | .
ASSQKTLESSYNEQF | TRBJ2-1 | TRBV4-1 | .
ASSLPTGYQPQH | TRBJ1-5 | TRBV28 | .
ASSPLQGARETQY | TRBJ2-5 | TRBV18 | .
ASSRGQGVGEQY | TRBJ2-7 | TRBV3-1/TRBV3-2 | .
ASRALETQY | TRBJ2-5 | TRBV6-5 | once
ASSAWTSGNEQF | TRBJ2-1 | TRBV19 | .
ASSSGPFDNEQF | TRBJ2-1 | TRBV7-2 | once
ASSFGLAGYNEQF | TRBJ2-1 | TRBV5-6 | .
ASSPVYGSGYGYT | TRBJ1-2 | TRBV5-6 | .